The 14 T cell receptor beta chains below all came from one sample that was sequenced in a study of shared clonotypes between healthy human individuals. TCRdb's copy holds only in-frame clones and misses some; the assay was immunoSEQ multiplex PCR. This sample has about 1.1 million clones, with 70% to 80% found just once. The sequenced sample consisted of memory CD4+ T cells from PBMCs. Subset: CD45RA-negative fraction. Every receptor here comes from a man aged 18 to 29 in good health. Some clones in this sample may be carry-over from other donors' samples.

This clone was found a few times. DNA of the CDR3: TGCGCCAGCAGCCAGAATACGGGGAGCCAGCCCCAGCATTTT. Protein sequence: CASSQNTGSQPQHF. The J gene is TRBJ1-5, the V gene TRBV4-3; D gene uncertain. Germline-derived CDR1 and CDR2 are LGHNA and YSLEER. Trimming took 3 bases from V and 7 from J, leaving 13 bases between them. This CDR3 contains 14 residues.

The rearrangement uses TRBV5-1 and TRBJ1-1; a weak D match, TRBD1 (5 bases). The V and J ends lost 0 bases and 8 bases respectively, with 17 bases between them. CDR1 SGHRS and CDR2 YFSETQ come from the germline V gene. The CDR3 consists of 15 residues. The CDR3 spells CASSLVYQGESEAFF. CDR3 DNA: TGCGCCAGCAGCTTGGTTTACCAGGGCGAATCCGAAGCTTTCTTT.

V gene TRBV15 combines with J gene TRBJ1-2, with D possibly being TRBD1 (5 bases). Trimming removed 1 base from V and 4 bases from J, with 16 bases in between. Germline CDR1 and CDR2: LNHNV and YYDKDF (reference sequence). The CDR3 spans 16 residues. In DNA, the CDR3 is TGTGCCACCAGCAGAGTACCGACAGCTCTCTCCTATGGCTACACCTTC. It codes for CATSRVPTALSYGYTF.

This chain uses TRBV6-1 with TRBJ1-2, with D perhaps TRBD1 (6 bases). V was trimmed by 3 bases and J by 2 bases, leaving 16 bases between them. This CDR3 has 16 amino acids. CDR1 and CDR2 (germline): MNHNS, SASEGT. In DNA, the CDR3 is TGTGCCAGCAGTGACATTCAAGACAGGCCCAACTATGGCTACACCTTC. Its protein is CASSDIQDRPNYGYTF.

This clone was found once. This chain joins TRBV18 and TRBJ1-4; weak D call: TRBD1 (6 bases). Trimming pared 2 bases from V and 8 bases from J, leaving 15 bases between. CDR1 KGHSH and CDR2 LQKENI come from the germline V gene. The CDR3 runs 15 residues. The chain's CDR3 is CASSPGGTRDEKLFF. The CDR3 DNA reads as TGTGCCAGCTCACCAGGCGGGACAAGGGACGAAAAACTGTTTTTT.

The chain carries TRBV29-1 and TRBJ2-5; 9 bases line up with TRBD2. CDR1 is SQVTM and CDR2 is ANQGSEA in the germline V gene. The length of the CDR3 is 15 residues. With V trimmed by 6 bases and J by 1 base, 9 bases remained unmatched. CDR3 in DNA: TGCAGCGTCCCTCCCAGCGGGAGGAGCCAAGAGACCCAGTACTTC. Encoded protein: CSVPPSGRSQETQYF.

J is TRBJ2-1 and V is TRBV4-1, with D possibly TRBD2 on 6 matching bases. Trimming shortened V by 4 bases and J by 10 bases, and 20 bases separated the two germline ends. The germline gives CDR1 MGHRA, CDR2 YSYEKL. The CDR3 runs to 15 residues. The CDR3: CASSPSMTRIREQFF. In nucleotides, the CDR3 is TGCGCCAGCAGCCCCTCTATGACTAGAATCCGCGAGCAGTTCTTC.

This clone showed up many times. V gene TRBV28 combines with J gene TRBJ2-7, with 8 bases fitting TRBD2. Germline lookup yields CDR1 MDHEN and CDR2 SYDVKM. This CDR3 is built from 23 residues. J gave up 2 bases and V 3 bases, and 30 bases lay outside the gene matches. The chain's CDR3 is CASSFIFALGSSVAGPRTYEQYF. In nucleotides, the CDR3 is TGTGCCAGCAGTTTTATTTTTGCTCTGGGGTCATCGGTAGCGGGGCCTAGAACCTACGAGCAGTACTTC.

This clone was observed a single time. The chain employs TRBV5-1 and TRBJ2-1; 9 positions agree with TRBD1. Germline V CDR1 and CDR2: SGHRS, YFSETQ. This CDR3 comprises 15 residues. J was trimmed by 4 bases and V by 5 bases; bases with no gene match: 7. CDR3 nucleotide sequence: TGCGCCAGCAGGACCGGGACAGGGTCGTACAATGAGCAGTTCTTC. It is translated as CASRTGTGSYNEQFF.

Comments on this clone: Other DNA sequences in the same sample also yield this CDR3. The chain links TRBV11-3 to TRBJ2-7; no firm D call. Germline V CDR1 and CDR2: SGHNT, YENEEA. Trimming removed 5 bases from V and 0 bases from J, with 11 bases in between. The CDR3 totals 14 residues. The CDR3 loop reads CASSLGRNSYEQYF. Written as DNA, the CDR3 is TGTGCCAGCAGCCTCGGACGGAACTCCTACGAGCAGTACTTC.

V is TRBV15 and J is TRBJ2-6; D remains ambiguous. V shed 1 base and J shed 2 bases, with 12 bases lying between them. This CDR3 comprises 17 residues. Germline CDR1 reads LNHNV; CDR2 reads YYDKDF (reference sequence). The CDR3 coding sequence is TGTGCCACCAGCAGAGTTGGCGGTGGGGCTGGGGCCAACGTCCTGACTTTC. Translating it yields CATSRVGGGAGANVLTF.

The chain recombines TRBV27 with TRBJ1-4; 8 bases agree with TRBD1. The CDR3 consists of 15 residues. Germline lookup yields CDR1 MNHEY and CDR2 SMNVEV (reference sequence). Trimming removed 5 bases from V and 6 bases from J; junction bases left unmatched: 8. DNA for the CDR3: TGTGCCAGCAGTGAATGGACAGGGAACGATGAAAAACTGTTTTTT. Encoded protein: CASSEWTGNDEKLFF.

As concerns this clone: Within the sample, other DNA sequences also encode this same CDR3. The rearrangement uses TRBV7-8 and TRBJ2-3, with a tentative D call TRBD2 (5 bases). This CDR3 has 13 amino acids. V lost 3 bases to trimming and J lost 4 bases, with 8 bases between them. CDR1 and CDR2 (germline): SGHVS, FQNEAQ. The CDR3 DNA reads as TGTGCCAGCAGCTTGGCGGGCGCAGATACGCAGTATTTT. The encoded protein is CASSLAGADTQYF.

This chain uses TRBV6-6 with TRBJ1-1, with D unclear. This CDR3 contains 15 residues. The V end lost 1 base, the J end lost 4 bases, and 13 bases lay between the germline ends. CDR1 MNHNY and CDR2 SVGAGI come from the germline V gene (reference sequence). Here the CDR3 DNA reads TGTGCCAGCAGTTACTTAAGCTCGAGGGCCACTGAAGCTTTCTTT. Translated, it gives CASSYLSSRATEAFF.